The 9 T cell receptor beta chains below were found in one sample sequenced in a study of neurological immune-mediated disorders. The time point: longitudinal time-point 1 (baseline). TCRdb itself ran the 5' RACE reads through MiXCR, one entry per CDR3 protein. The sample lists some 60,000 distinct CDR3 sequences, 9.5% to 12% occurring once. Sequenced: PBMCs. Source of these receptors: a male donor with HTLV-1-associated myelopathy (HAM/TSP).

The J gene is TRBJ2-1, the V gene TRBV29-1, with TRBD2 identical over 15 bases. CDR3 length equals 18 residues. CDR1 and CDR2 (germline): SQVTM, ANQGSEA. Trimming removed 2 bases from V and 4 bases from J; junction bases left unmatched: 9. As DNA, the CDR3 is TGCAGCGTTGAAAGGACTAGCGGGGGGGCCCCGGGTTACAATGAGCAGTTCTTC. This encodes CSVERTSGGAPGYNEQFF.

In this sample, this clonotype turned up many times. The chain couples TRBV29-1 to TRBJ1-2, with D uncertain. V was trimmed by 4 bases and J by 5 bases, leaving 20 bases between them. Germline assignment: CDR1 SQVTM and CDR2 ANQGSEA. The CDR3 is made up of 15 amino acids. The CDR3 DNA reads TGCAGCGTTGTCGCCGGAAATCTACCACTTTATGGCTACACCTTC. It translates to CSVVAGNLPLYGYTF. Full variable domain (missing parts from reference TRBV29-1 and TRBJ1-2): SAVISQKPSRDICQRGTSLTIQCQVDSQVTMMFWYRQQPGQSLTLIATANQGSEATYESGFVIDKFPISRPNLTFSTLTVSNMSPEDSSIYLCSVVAGNLPLYGYTFGSGTRLTVV.

There are many counts of this clonotype. V is TRBV7-2 and J is TRBJ2-7; D is uncertain. CDR3 length: 15 amino acids. Germline values: CDR1 SGHTA, CDR2 FQGNSA. Trimming removed 4 bases from V and 3 bases from J, with 16 bases in between. CDR3 residues: CASSSDPGPLYEQYF. For the CDR3, the DNA is TGTGCCAGCAGCTCCGACCCAGGACCCCTCTACGAGCAGTACTTC.

This clonotype was detected ten times or more. This sequence joins TRBV7-9 and TRBJ1-1; 7 bases map to TRBD1. J lost 3 bases, V lost 1 base, and 2 bases had no gene match. The CDR3 has 14 residues. CDR1 is SEHNR and CDR2 is FQNEAQ in the germline V gene (reference sequence). The CDR3 DNA reads as TGTGCCAGCAGCTTAGGGCAGGGGGACACTGAAGCTTTCTTT. This codes for CASSLGQGDTEAFF.

The sample holds many counts of this clonotype. The rearrangement uses TRBV7-3 and TRBJ1-1, with a tentative D call TRBD1 (6 bases). V lost 1 base and J lost 3, with 18 bases in between. CDR1 and CDR2 (germline): SGHTA, FQGTGA. The CDR3 loop spans 17 amino acids. The CDR3 sequence is CASSLRRTGKEDTEAFF. The CDR3 DNA reads TGTGCCAGCAGCTTAAGGAGAACAGGGAAAGAGGACACTGAAGCTTTCTTT.

Ten or more counts support this clonotype. This chain uses TRBV12-3 or TRBV12-4 with TRBJ1-6, with TRBD1 matching over 7 bases. This CDR3 region has 13 residues. V was clipped by 7 bases and J by 10 bases; unmatched bases: 7. As DNA, the CDR3 is TGTGCCAGCACCCAGGGGGGGTACTCACCCCTCCACTTT. The encoded protein is CASTQGGYSPLHF.

This clonotype came up many times. The chain is built from TRBV11-3 and TRBJ2-3; D is uncertain. Between the trimmed V and J ends, which lost 0 bases and 6 bases, there was a span of 10 bases. CDR1 and CDR2 (germline): SGHNT, YENEEA. CDR3 length equals 14 residues. DNA of the CDR3: TGTGCCAGCAGCTTAGAGCAAGGATCGGATACGCAGTATTTT. Protein product: CASSLEQGSDTQYF.

This clonotype has at least ten counts. The rearrangement joins TRBV9 to TRBJ2-7, with D maybe TRBD1 (6 bases). Germline V lookup: CDR1 SGDLS, CDR2 YYNGEE. Trimming pared 4 bases from V and 6 bases from J, leaving 20 bases between. The CDR3 is made up of 15 amino acids. CDR3 coding DNA: TGTGCCAGCAGCCCAACACAGGGTTCAGCCGTCGAGCAGTACTTC. Its translation is CASSPTQGSAVEQYF.

The table lists this clonotype with many counts. The V call is TRBV28, the J call TRBJ2-7; D uncertain. Germline CDR1 is MDHEN and CDR2 is SYDVKM. The ends were cut back, 5 bases at V and 3 bases at J, with 5 bases in the middle. CDR3 length: 11 residues. CDR3 sequence reads: CASSADYEQYF. The DNA of the CDR3 is TGTGCCAGCAGTGCCGACTACGAGCAGTACTTC.